This T cell receptor (beta chain) was obtained from a study of blood T cell repertoires in COVID-19. The CDR3 consists of 14 residues. Trimming pared 0 bases from V and 6 bases from J, leaving 12 bases between. Per the germline V gene, CDR1 is SGHDT and CDR2 is YYEEEE. Assay used: immunoSEQ multiplex PCR; TCRdb lists only in-frame clones, some missing. The sample comprises about 400,000 clones, 70% to 90% of which are singletons, and approximately 1.4% rests with the top ten. This sequence was found in a woman under 40 with active or convalescent COVID-19. The chain carries TRBV5-6 and TRBJ1-1; D unclear. Sample: peripheral blood. CDR3 nucleotides: TGTGCCAGCAGCTTGGTTCGGGGTCTTGCTGAAGCTTTCTTT. It is translated as CASSLVRGLAEAFF.